The clone carrying this T cell receptor (beta chain) has just one count. The source of the sample is a study of blood T cell repertoires in COVID-19. Study-level background: Nucleic acid was either cDNA or gDNA, and it came from T cells, B-cell-depleted T cells, or PBMCs.

Using immunoSEQ multiplex PCR, the repertoire was profiled, and TCRdb retains in-frame clones only, with some absent. The profile shows under 250,000 clones, 85% to 90% of them singletons. The receptor was isolated from a man aged 40-49 years who had recovered from COVID-19. The sequenced sample was PBMCs or T cells enriched from blood (not recorded which).

The CDR3 spells CASSLGDSRGYGYTF. The CDR3 DNA reads TGTGCCAGCAGCTTGGGGGACAGCAGAGGCTATGGCTACACCTTC. The genes are TRBV7-9 and TRBJ1-2; 7 bases map to TRBD1. The germline V gene has CDR1 SEHNR and CDR2 FQNEAQ (reference sequence). This CDR3 is 15 amino acids long. V trimming: 3 bases; J trimming: 4 bases; junction bases outside the gene matches: 8.